This TCR beta chain was recovered during a study of PD-1 blockade in mismatch repair-deficient tumors. Measured with immunoSEQ multiplex PCR; TCRdb has only the in-frame clones, and not every one. The repertoire holds more than 85,000 clones, roughly four fifths seen once, with approximately 6.5% in the top ten. The CDR3 sequence is 16 residues long. Germline V gene data show CDR1 as SGHNT and CDR2 as YYREEE (reference sequence). Trimming removed 0 bases from V and 1 base from J; junction bases left unmatched: 5. This clonotype was sampled from an adult with mismatch repair-deficient cancer. J is TRBJ2-5 and V is TRBV5-4, with 8 nucleotides matching TRBD2. The material sequenced was peripheral blood, taken roughly 36 weeks after starting pembrolizumab. CDR3 sequence reads: CASSLAVTSAQETQYF. As DNA, the CDR3 is TGTGCCAGCAGCTTGGCCGTGACTAGCGCCCAAGAGACCCAGTACTTC.